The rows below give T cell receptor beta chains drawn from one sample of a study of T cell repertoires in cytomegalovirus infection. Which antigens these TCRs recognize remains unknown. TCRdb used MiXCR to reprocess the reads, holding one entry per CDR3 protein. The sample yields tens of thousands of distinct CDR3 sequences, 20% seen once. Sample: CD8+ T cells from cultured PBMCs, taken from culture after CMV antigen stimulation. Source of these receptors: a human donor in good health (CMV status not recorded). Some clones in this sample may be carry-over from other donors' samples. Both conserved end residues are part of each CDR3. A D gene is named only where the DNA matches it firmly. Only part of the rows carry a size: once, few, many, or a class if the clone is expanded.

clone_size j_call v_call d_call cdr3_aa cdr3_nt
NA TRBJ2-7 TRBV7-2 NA CASSLEGGLAIRGEQYF TGTGCCAGCAGCTTAGAAGGCGGACTCGCGATAAGGGGGGAGCAGTACTTC
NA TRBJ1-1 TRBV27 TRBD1 CASSPAYPGGMNTEAFF TGTGCCAGCAGTCCCGCTTACCCAGGGGGCATGAACACTGAAGCTTTCTTT
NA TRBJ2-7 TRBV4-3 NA CASSQDRAAGTYEQYF TGCGCCAGCAGCCAAGATCGGGCGGCAGGTACCTACGAGCAGTACTTC
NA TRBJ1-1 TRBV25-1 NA CASSAAPNEAFF TGTGCCAGCAGCGCAGCTCCCAATGAAGCTTTCTTT
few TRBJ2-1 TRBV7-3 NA CASSLPPGGEVPSSYNEQFF TGTGCCAGCAGCTTACCCCCTGGAGGAGAGGTGCCGAGCTCCTACAATGAGCAGTTCTTC
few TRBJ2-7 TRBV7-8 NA CASSLGTLPPEQYF TGTGCCAGCAGCCTAGGGACTCTTCCCCCAGAGCAGTACTTC
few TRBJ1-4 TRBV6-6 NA CASSYPNEILNEKLFF TGTGCCAGCAGTTACCCTAATGAAATCCTTAATGAAAAACTGTTTTTT
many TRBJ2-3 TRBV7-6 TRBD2 CASSLFIGTSGDTQYF TGTGCCAGCAGCTTATTTATTGGAACTAGCGGGGATACGCAGTATTTT
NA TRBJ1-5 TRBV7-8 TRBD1 CASSSLGATGGNQPQHF TGTGCCAGCAGCTCCCTGGGCGCGACAGGGGGCAATCAGCCCCAGCATTTT
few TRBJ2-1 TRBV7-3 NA CASSSTGSGETYNEQFF TGTGCCAGCAGCTCAACGGGCTCGGGAGAGACCTACAATGAGCAGTTCTTC
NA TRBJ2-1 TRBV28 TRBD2 CASNGREQFF TGTGCCAGCAACGGGAGGGAGCAGTTCTTC
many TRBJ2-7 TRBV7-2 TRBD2 CASSLGGRRERQYF TGTGCCAGCAGCTTAGGAGGGCGGCGGGAGCGGCAGTACTTC
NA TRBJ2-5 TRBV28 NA CASRKGGETQYF TGTGCCAGCAGGAAGGGGGGCGAGACCCAGTACTTC
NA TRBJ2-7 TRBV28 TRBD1 CASTPVRTGTSWAPYEQYF TGTGCCAGCACTCCGGTCCGGACAGGGACGTCTTGGGCCCCCTACGAGCAGTACTTC
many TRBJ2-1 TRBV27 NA CASSLVPYNEQFF TGTGCCAGCAGTTTAGTCCCCTACAATGAGCAGTTCTTC
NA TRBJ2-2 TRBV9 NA CASSLGAGVDTGELFF TGTGCCAGCAGCCTAGGGGCAGGGGTAGACACCGGGGAGCTGTTTTTT
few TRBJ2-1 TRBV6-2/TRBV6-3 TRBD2 CASSFSPGGGSYNEQFF TGTGCCAGCAGTTTCTCCCCTGGCGGGGGCTCCTACAATGAGCAGTTCTTC
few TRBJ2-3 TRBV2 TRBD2 CASRGLGADTQYF TGTGCCAGCAGGGGACTAGGGGCAGATACGCAGTATTTT
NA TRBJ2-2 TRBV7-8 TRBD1 CASSFSGQGMIDTGELFF TGTGCCAGCAGCTTTTCGGGACAGGGGATGATTGACACCGGGGAGCTGTTTTTT
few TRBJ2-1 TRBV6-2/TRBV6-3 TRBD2 CASSSSGGGDYNEQFF TGTGCCAGCAGTTCTTCTGGCGGGGGGGACTACAATGAGCAGTTCTTC
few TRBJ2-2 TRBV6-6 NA CASSVQDTGELFF TGTGCCAGCAGTGTTCAGGACACCGGGGAGCTGTTTTTT
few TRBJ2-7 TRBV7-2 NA CASSPGMGIEQYF TGTGCCAGCAGCCCAGGGATGGGTATCGAGCAGTACTTC
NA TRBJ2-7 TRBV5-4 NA CASSSMARGPYEQYF TGTGCCAGCAGCAGCATGGCCCGTGGACCTTACGAGCAGTACTTC
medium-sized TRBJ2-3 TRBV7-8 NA CASSFRQSSTDTQYF TGTGCCAGCAGCTTCAGACAGTCTAGCACAGATACGCAGTATTTT
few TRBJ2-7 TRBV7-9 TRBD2 CASSSPGLAGGYF TGTGCCAGCAGCTCCCCGGGACTAGCGGGAGGATACTTC
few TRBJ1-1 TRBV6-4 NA CASSRTVGTEAFF TGTGCCAGCAGTCGGACAGTTGGCACTGAAGCTTTCTTT
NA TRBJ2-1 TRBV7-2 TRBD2 CASSLNKRERHEQFF TGTGCCAGCAGCTTAAATAAGCGGGAGAGGCATGAGCAGTTCTTC
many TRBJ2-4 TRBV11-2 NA CASSLFLGESKNIQYF TGTGCCAGCAGCTTATTTCTAGGGGAATCCAAAAACATTCAGTACTTC
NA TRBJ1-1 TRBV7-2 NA CASSLAPSGPVEALF TGTGCCAGCAGCTTAGCGCCCTCGGGACCCGTCGAAGCTCTCTTT
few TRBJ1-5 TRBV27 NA CASSLSRLNQPQHF TGTGCCAGCAGTTTATCCCGGCTCAATCAGCCCCAGCATTTT
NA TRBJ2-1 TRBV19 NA CASSRQYNEQFF TGTGCCAGTAGCCGGCAGTACAATGAGCAGTTCTTC
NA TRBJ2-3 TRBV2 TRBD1 CASGFSRRDRTTDTQYF TGTGCCAGCGGATTCTCCCGGCGGGACAGGACCACAGATACGCAGTATTTT
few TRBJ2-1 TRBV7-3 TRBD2 CASSSNAGGHNEQFF TGTGCCAGCAGCTCCAACGCGGGGGGCCATAATGAGCAGTTCTTC
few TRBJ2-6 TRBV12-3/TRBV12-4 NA CASGPPGANVLTF TGTGCCAGCGGCCCCCCCGGGGCCAACGTCCTGACTTTC
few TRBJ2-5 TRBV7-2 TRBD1 CASSSGTVRGETQYF TGTGCCAGCAGCTCAGGGACAGTACGAGGGGAGACCCAGTACTTC
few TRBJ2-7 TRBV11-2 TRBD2 CASSTSGRYSYEQYF TGTGCCAGCAGCACAAGCGGGAGGTACTCCTACGAGCAGTACTTC
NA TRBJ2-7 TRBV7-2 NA CASSSRLGGYEQYF TGTGCCAGCAGCTCCCGTCTGGGGGGCTACGAGCAGTACTTC
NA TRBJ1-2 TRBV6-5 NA CASLSSGGFGYTF TGTGCCAGCTTAAGTTCGGGGGGATTTGGCTACACCTTC
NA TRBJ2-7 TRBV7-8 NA CASSLTEYEQYF TGTGCCAGCAGCCTGACAGAATACGAGCAGTACTTC
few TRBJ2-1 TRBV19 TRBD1 CASSIGQGTEQFF TGTGCCAGTAGTATAGGACAGGGGACGGAGCAGTTCTTC
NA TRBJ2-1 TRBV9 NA CASSAEGEVYNEQFF TGTGCCAGCAGCGCGGAGGGTGAGGTATACAATGAGCAGTTCTTC
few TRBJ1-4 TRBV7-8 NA CASTRRGREGEKLFF TGTGCCAGCACTCGACGGGGCAGGGAAGGAGAAAAACTGTTTTTT
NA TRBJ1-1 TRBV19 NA CASSRGDTEAFF TGTGCCAGTAGTAGGGGGGACACTGAAGCTTTCTTT
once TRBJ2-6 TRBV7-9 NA CASSTDFSGANVLTF TGTGCCAGCAGCACTGACTTCTCTGGGGCCAACGTCCTGACTTTC
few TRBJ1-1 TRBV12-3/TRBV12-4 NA CASSLGRSEAFF TGTGCCAGCAGCCTAGGACGGAGTGAAGCTTTCTTT
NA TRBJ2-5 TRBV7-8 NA CASRQLPIKETQYF TGTGCCAGCAGACAACTTCCAATCAAAGAGACCCAGTACTTC
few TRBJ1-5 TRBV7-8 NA CASSLAGSVRAPYSNQPQHF TGTGCCAGCAGCCTCGCAGGGTCGGTTCGAGCCCCTTATAGCAATCAGCCCCAGCATTTT
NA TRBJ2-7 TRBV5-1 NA CASSPSETYEQYF TGCGCCAGCAGCCCATCCGAAACCTACGAGCAGTACTTC
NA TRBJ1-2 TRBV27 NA CASRTGQSFSNYGYTF TGTGCCAGCAGAACTGGACAGTCTTTCTCTAACTATGGCTACACCTTC
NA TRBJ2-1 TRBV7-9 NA CASSGRSGSSYNEQFF TGTGCCAGCAGCGGACGCAGTGGGAGCTCCTACAATGAGCAGTTCTTC